These 10 T cell receptor beta chains originate from one sample sequenced in a study of T cell repertoires in cytomegalovirus infection. Via MiXCR, TCRdb re-called the reads, giving one row per CDR3 protein. The profile shows tens of thousands of distinct CDR3 sequences, roughly 20% of them singletons. No antigen has been identified for these receptors. Sequencing was performed on CD8+ T cells from cultured PBMCs, taken from culture after CMV antigen stimulation. These receptors all come from a human donor in good health (CMV status not recorded). Some clones in this sample may be carry-over from other donors' samples.

This clonotype was observed at least ten times. The chain recombines TRBV6-2 or TRBV6-3 with TRBJ2-4, with D perhaps matching TRBD2 (6 bases). Germline CDR1 is MNHEY and CDR2 is SVGEGT. The CDR3 runs 15 residues. V was pared by 2 bases and J by 5 bases, with 13 bases between. The CDR3, as DNA: TGTGCCAGCAGTTACGCGGAGGGAGGACAAAACATTCAGTACTTC. Translation gives CASSYAEGGQNIQYF.

The V and J genes are TRBV2 and TRBJ1-1; D is possibly TRBD1 (5 bases). The germline V and J ends were trimmed by 4 bases and 6 bases, with 15 bases remaining between them. This CDR3 is built from 14 residues. Germline loops: CDR1 SNHLY, CDR2 FYNNEI. The CDR3 region has the DNA TGTGCCAGCAGTGCGAAGGGGTTTGCAGCTGAAGCTTTCTTT. This sequence encodes CASSAKGFAAEAFF.

The chain has TRBV7-9 and TRBJ1-2; no clear D gene. The V and J ends lost 7 bases and 6 bases respectively, with 6 bases between them. Germline CDR1 and CDR2: SEHNR and FQNEAQ (reference sequence). The length of the CDR3 is 10 residues. The CDR3 loop is CASTPDGYTF. CDR3 sequence (DNA): TGTGCCAGCACCCCCGATGGCTACACCTTC.

The rearrangement uses TRBV4-1 and TRBJ1-1; maybe TRBD1 (6 bases). Trimming shortened V by 8 bases and J by 4 bases, and 14 bases separated the two germline ends. Per the germline V gene, CDR1 is MGHRA and CDR2 is YSYEKL. CDR3 length equals 13 residues. The CDR3, as DNA: TGCGCCAGCCAAGGGGGGGCAGTCACTGAAGCTTTCTTT. It is translated as CASQGGAVTEAFF.

In its sample, this clonotype was seen a few times. The CDR3 coding sequence is TGTGCCAGCAGTTCCGCGGGTAGGGTCAGGAACTATGGCTACACCTTC. Protein sequence: CASSSAGRVRNYGYTF. This sequence joins TRBV27 and TRBJ1-2, with D unclear. The germline V gene encodes CDR1 MNHEY and CDR2 SMNVEV (reference sequence). Between the trimmed V and J ends, which lost 4 bases and 2 bases, there was a span of 17 bases. This CDR3 is 16 amino acids long.

The V gene is TRBV6-8, the J gene TRBJ1-4; TRBD1 matches 9 bases. V shed 5 bases, J shed 6 bases, and the junction held 19 bases outside the gene matches. Germline loops: CDR1 MNHGY, CDR2 SAAAGT. This CDR3 has 19 residues. This CDR3 reads CASSKAGTGLPRRHEKLFF. In DNA form, the CDR3 reads TGTGCCAGCAGTAAAGCCGGGACAGGGCTCCCTCGACGGCATGAAAAACTGTTTTTT.

This clonotype was picked up many times. V usage is TRBV7-2 and J usage is TRBJ2-3, with D unclear. V gave up 3 bases and J gave up 3 bases, with 4 bases separating them. Per the germline V gene, CDR1 is SGHTA and CDR2 is FQGNSA. This CDR3 region has 12 residues. Written as DNA, the CDR3 is TGTGCCAGCAGCTTTTGGACAGATACGCAGTATTTT. This codes for CASSFWTDTQYF. Full variable domain (missing parts from reference TRBV7-2 and TRBJ2-3): GAGVSQSPSNKVTEKGKDVELRCDPISGHTALYWYRQSLGQGLEFLIYFQGNSAPDKSGLPSDRFSAERTGGSVSTLTIQRTQQEDSAVYLCASSFWTDTQYFGPGTRLTVL.

A word on this clonotype: At one of its ends the junction is not consistent with the germline gene, which may arise from a read error. The chain recombines TRBV7-9 with TRBJ2-7; D might be TRBD1 (5 bases). The CDR3 is made up of 15 amino acids. Germline V gives CDR1 SEHNR, CDR2 FQNEAQ (reference sequence). This chain's CDR3 is CASSLERQGSHEQYF. CDR3 nucleotide sequence: TGTGCCAGCAGCTTAGAACGGCAGGGCTCCCACGAGCAGTACTTC.

This rearrangement joins TRBV13 to TRBJ2-1; 7 nucleotides match TRBD1. CDR3 size: 16 residues. After removal of 2 bases from V and 6 bases from J, the junction contained 10 bases not matched to a gene. Germline-derived CDR1 and CDR2 are PRHDT and FYEKMQ (reference sequence). CDR3 coding DNA: TGTGCCAGCAGCTTAACATTAGAGGGGGCAAGCAATGAGCAGTTCTTC. This gives the protein CASSLTLEGASNEQFF.

This clonotype was counted only a few times. The chain couples TRBV19 to TRBJ1-6; no definite D call. V gave up 7 bases and J gave up 6 bases, with 16 bases separating them. CDR3 length equals 15 residues. Germline V lookup: CDR1 LNHDA, CDR2 SQIVND (reference sequence). CDR3 loop: CASNYRNGSNSPLHF. The CDR3 nucleotides are TGTGCCAGTAATTACCGTAATGGGAGTAATTCACCCCTCCACTTT.